This is a list of T cell receptor beta chains from one sample in a study of blood T cell repertoires in COVID-19. Only in-frame clones appear in the TCRdb table, and some are missing; sequencing was by immunoSEQ multiplex PCR. In the table there are about 440,000 clones, about nine tenths of which are singletons. The sequenced sample consisted of PBMCs or T cells enriched from blood (not recorded which). These receptors originate from a man between 18 and 35 years old who had recovered from COVID-19. The CDR3 runs from the conserved cysteine through the conserved F or W. A D gene is named only where the DNA matches it firmly. Clone size is stated in some rows and not others, as once, few, many or a class when expanded.

TRBJ1-3 - - TRBV5-1 CASRPIYQGSRNTIYF TGCGCCAGCAGACCTATCTACCAGGGTAGTAGAAACACCATATATTTT
TRBJ1-5 few - TRBV7-2 CASSPIGYQPQHF TGTGCCAGCAGCCCCATCGGTTATCAGCCCCAGCATTTT
TRBJ1-2 - - TRBV3-1/TRBV3-2 CASSRRGGAYGYTF TGTGCCAGCAGCCGGAGGGGGGGGGCCTATGGCTACACCTTC
TRBJ1-5 - - TRBV28 CASSPDRRNQPQHF TGTGCCAGCAGTCCTGACAGGAGAAATCAGCCCCAGCATTTT
TRBJ1-3 - - TRBV28 CASWRGPGNTIYF TGTGCCAGCTGGAGGGGACCTGGAAACACCATATATTTT
TRBJ1-5 - - TRBV28 CASGALQGNQPQHF TGTGCCAGCGGGGCGCTCCAGGGGAATCAGCCCCAGCATTTT
TRBJ1-5 - - TRBV7-8 CASSFYHIFGDPNQPQHF TGTGCCAGCAGCTTTTACCATATATTCGGGGATCCCAATCAGCCCCAGCATTTT
TRBJ1-2 - - TRBV11-3 CASSLVARIGYTF TGTGCCAGCAGCTTAGTGGCTAGGATTGGCTACACCTTC
TRBJ2-3 - TRBD1 TRBV10-3 CAISESTGSGTDTQYF TGTGCCATCAGTGAGTCGACAGGGTCGGGAACAGATACGCAGTATTTT
TRBJ1-6 - - TRBV28 CASSSGTNGGSPLHF TGTGCCAGCAGTTCCGGGACGAACGGGGGTTCACCCCTCCACTTT
TRBJ2-1 - - TRBV12-3/TRBV12-4 CASSGRNEQFF TGTGCCAGCAGTGGGAGGAATGAGCAGTTCTTC
TRBJ1-6 - - TRBV27 CASSLRGNSPLHF TGTGCCAGCAGTTTGAGGGGGAATTCACCCCTCCACTTT
TRBJ2-1 - - TRBV7-2 CASSLVLAPSYNEQFF TGTGCCAGCAGCTTAGTTCTAGCGCCTTCCTACAATGAGCAGTTCTTC
TRBJ1-5 - - TRBV4-2 CASSHLGANQPQHF TGTGCCAGCAGCCATTTGGGCGCCAATCAGCCCCAGCATTTT
TRBJ1-5 few - TRBV7-2 CASSYNSNQPQHF TGTGCCAGCAGCTATAATAGCAATCAGCCCCAGCATTTT
TRBJ1-5 - - TRBV2 CASRQTYSNQPQHF TGTGCCAGCCGTCAGACTTATAGCAATCAGCCCCAGCATTTT
TRBJ2-7 - - TRBV20-1 CSARVLAEQYF TGCAGTGCTAGAGTCCTGGCCGAGCAGTACTTC
TRBJ2-7 - - TRBV7-9 CASSLAPLRGPSYEQYF TGTGCCAGCAGCTTAGCGCCATTGCGGGGCCCCTCCTACGAGCAGTACTTC
TRBJ1-5 - TRBD1 TRBV19 CASSKSGQGIQPQHF TGTGCCAGTAGTAAATCGGGACAGGGAATTCAGCCCCAGCATTTT
TRBJ1-5 - - TRBV7-2 CASSFQDRQPQHF TGTGCCAGCAGCTTCCAAGACAGGCAGCCCCAGCATTTT